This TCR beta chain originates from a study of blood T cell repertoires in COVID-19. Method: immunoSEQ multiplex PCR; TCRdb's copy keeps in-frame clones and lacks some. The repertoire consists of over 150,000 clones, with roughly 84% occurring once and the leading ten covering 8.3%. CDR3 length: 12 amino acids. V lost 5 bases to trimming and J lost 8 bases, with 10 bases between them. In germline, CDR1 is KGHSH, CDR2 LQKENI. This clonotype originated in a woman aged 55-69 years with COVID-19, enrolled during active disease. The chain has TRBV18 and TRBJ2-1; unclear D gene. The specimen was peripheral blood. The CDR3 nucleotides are TGTGCCAGCTCAACCCAGAGCGATGAGCAGTTCTTC. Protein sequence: CASSTQSDEQFF.